These 18 T cell receptor beta chains originate from one sample sequenced in a study of blood T cell repertoires in COVID-19. Generated by immunoSEQ multiplex PCR, the TCRdb table keeps only in-frame clones and is missing some. The sample contains about 94,000 clones, roughly 80% of which appear only once. Sequenced sample: peripheral blood. The receptors were sampled from a human donor in a cohort sampled during active COVID-19.

The rearrangement links TRBV30 to TRBJ2-7; TRBD2 aligns across 10 bases. The length of the CDR3 is 12 residues. Looked up from germline, CDR1 is GTSNPN and CDR2 is SVGIG (reference sequence). The CDR3 sequence: CALGLAAYEQYF. CDR3 nucleotides: TGTGCTTTAGGACTAGCGGCTTACGAGCAGTACTTC.

The rearrangement links TRBV9 to TRBJ2-3; perhaps TRBD1 as D (5 bases). CDR1 and CDR2 from the germline V gene are SGDLS and YYNGEE. This CDR3 spans 13 amino acids. Trimming took off 6 bases at V and 3 bases at J, with 11 bases between the two ends. This CDR3 reads CASMGHGTDTQYF. In nucleotides, the CDR3 is TGTGCCAGCATGGGGCACGGTACAGATACGCAGTATTTT.

V usage is TRBV7-2 and J usage is TRBJ1-4, with D uncertain. CDR1 and CDR2 (germline): SGHTA, FQGNSA. Trimming cost V 5 bases and J 10 bases, with 20 bases left between them. The CDR3 is 15 residues long. The CDR3, as DNA: TGTGCCAGCAGCCCTCAACCGGGATCCCTAGGAAAACTGTTTTTT. Its translation: CASSPQPGSLGKLFF.

As regards this clone: Other nucleotide sequences from this sample produce the same CDR3. This chain connects TRBV18 to TRBJ2-7; 11 bases are shared with TRBD2. The V gene's germline CDR1 is KGHSH and CDR2 LQKENI. The CDR3 covers 14 residues. J gave up 2 bases and V 3 bases, and 0 bases lay outside the gene matches. Here the CDR3 DNA reads TGTGCCAGCTCACCGGGACTAGCGGCCTACGAGCAGTACTTC. This codes for CASSPGLAAYEQYF.

V is TRBV9 and J is TRBJ1-1; TRBD1 might be the D (5 bases). Germline-derived CDR1 and CDR2 are SGDLS and YYNGEE. V lost 2 bases and J 1 base, leaving 12 bases between the germline ends. This CDR3 region has 15 residues. The CDR3 loop is CASSVLGGTNTEAFF. The CDR3 bases are TGTGCCAGCAGCGTCCTCGGCGGGACGAACACTGAAGCTTTCTTT.

The chain carries TRBV7-9 and TRBJ2-2, with no clear D. From germline, CDR1 is SEHNR and CDR2 FQNEAQ (reference sequence). V lost 5 bases and J lost 1, with 8 bases in between. This CDR3 region has 14 residues. The CDR3 coding sequence is TGTGCCAGCAGCACCCACTGGAACACCGGGGAGCTGTTTTTT. Protein sequence: CASSTHWNTGELFF.

The chain carries TRBV7-9 and TRBJ2-6; TRBD2 agrees at 7 bases. The CDR3 totals 16 residues. The V segment lost 4 bases and the J segment 4 bases; nucleotides outside the gene matches: 7. Germline loops: CDR1 SEHNR, CDR2 FQNEAQ (reference sequence). DNA of the CDR3: TGTGCCAGCAGCTCTGCGGGAGCCCCCGGGGCCAACGTCCTGACTTTC. This gives the protein CASSSAGAPGANVLTF. Full variable domain (rest looked up from reference TRBV7-9 and TRBJ2-6): DTGVSQNPRHKITKRGQNVTFRCDPISEHNRLYWYRQTLGQGPEFLTYFQNEAQLEKSRLLSDRFSAERPKGSFSTLEIQRTEQGDSAMYLCASSSAGAPGANVLTFGAGSRLTVL.

V gene TRBV6-5 combines with J gene TRBJ2-3; D is possibly TRBD2 (5 bases). The CDR3 spans 14 residues. Germline assignment: CDR1 MNHEY and CDR2 SVGAGI. V gave up 7 bases and J gave up 6 bases, with 17 bases separating them. The DNA for the CDR3 is TGTGCCAGCACTCCACGGGGTGGCTTGGATACGCAGTATTTT. Residues: CASTPRGGLDTQYF.

The V call is TRBV7-3, the J call TRBJ2-6; D is perhaps TRBD1 (5 bases). The CDR3 contains 14 residues. Germline CDR1 SGHTA, CDR2 FQGTGA. Trimming stripped 5 bases from V and 4 bases from J, with 9 bases between. The chain's CDR3 is CASSRAGGANVLTF. CDR3 nucleotides: TGTGCCAGCAGCCGGGCAGGGGGGGCCAACGTCCTGACTTTC.

The V and J genes are TRBV2 and TRBJ1-2; no clear D gene. V was shortened by 7 bases and J by 4 bases, with 7 bases between the two germline ends. This CDR3 has 11 amino acids. Germline V CDR1 and CDR2: SNHLY, FYNNEI. The chain's CDR3 is CASMEPYGYTF. For the CDR3, the DNA is TGTGCCAGCATGGAGCCCTATGGCTACACCTTC.

This sequence joins TRBV15 and TRBJ1-2; perhaps TRBD1 as D (5 bases). Between the trimmed V and J ends, which lost 0 bases and 5 bases, there was a span of 10 bases. The CDR3 is made up of 14 amino acids. Germline assignment: CDR1 LNHNV and CDR2 YYDKDF (reference sequence). The CDR3 is CATSRDQRGYGYTF. The CDR3 nucleotides are TGTGCCACCAGCAGAGATCAAAGGGGATATGGCTACACCTTC.

The chain is built from TRBV6-1 and TRBJ2-7; D gene ambiguous. This CDR3 has 16 amino acids. Germline assignment: CDR1 MNHNS and CDR2 SASEGT. Between the trimmed V and J ends, which lost 2 bases and 0 bases, there was a span of 14 bases. The CDR3 spells CASSEFAGISSYEQYF. The CDR3 coding sequence is TGTGCCAGCAGTGAATTCGCAGGAATAAGCTCCTACGAGCAGTACTTC.

J is TRBJ2-7 and V is TRBV5-1; 10 bases match TRBD2. The CDR3 length is 14 residues. V dropped 4 bases and J dropped 4; count of bases not matched to a gene: 5. Germline V lookup: CDR1 SGHRS, CDR2 YFSETQ. CDR3 nucleotide sequence: TGCGCCAGCAGCCCTAGCGGGAGTGGGTACGAGCAGTACTTC. Translated, it gives CASSPSGSGYEQYF.

The chain employs TRBV28 and TRBJ2-1; D is undetermined. Trimming took 4 bases from V and 3 from J, leaving 7 bases between them. This CDR3 is 13 amino acids long. From germline, CDR1 is MDHEN and CDR2 SYDVKM. In DNA, the CDR3 is TGTGCCAGCAGTTCTGGCGGCTACAATGAGCAGTTCTTC. Protein sequence: CASSSGGYNEQFF.

V usage is TRBV18 and J usage is TRBJ2-7, with TRBD1 as a possible D gene (5 bases). Germline assignment: CDR1 KGHSH and CDR2 LQKENI. V was shortened by 8 bases and J by 0 bases, with 14 bases between the two germline ends. The CDR3 loop spans 14 amino acids. The CDR3 nucleotides are TGTGCCAGCCGACGACAGAGAGACTCCTACGAGCAGTACTTC. It is translated as CASRRQRDSYEQYF.

The chain has TRBV7-2 and TRBJ1-2, with 8 bases that match TRBD1. Germline V gives CDR1 SGHTA, CDR2 FQGNSA. Unmatched junction bases numbered 7, after V lost 4 bases and J lost 3 bases. This CDR3 has 15 residues. Here the CDR3 DNA reads TGTGCCAGCAGCTACGGACAGGGTGTCGACTATGGCTACACCTTC. Its protein is CASSYGQGVDYGYTF.

V is TRBV5-8 and J is TRBJ1-5; the match to TRBD1 covers 12 bases. The V gene end was trimmed by 4 bases and the J gene end by 7 bases; junction bases not matched to a gene: 9. CDR1 and CDR2 (germline): SGHTS, YDEGEE. CDR3 length: 16 amino acids. The CDR3 protein is CASSIPGQGARQPQHF. The CDR3 DNA sequence: TGTGCCAGCAGCATACCGGGACAGGGGGCACGACAGCCCCAGCATTTT.

This clone was counted between two and nine times. V gene TRBV7-9 combines with J gene TRBJ2-7; TRBD1 matches 9 bases. Germline V gene lookup returns CDR1 SEHNR and CDR2 FQNEAQ (reference sequence). The trim removed 1 base at V and 4 bases at J, leaving 2 bases unmatched. The CDR3 is 14 residues long. The CDR3 loop reads CASSLGTGAYEQYF. Written as DNA, the CDR3 is TGTGCCAGCAGCTTAGGGACAGGGGCATACGAGCAGTACTTC.